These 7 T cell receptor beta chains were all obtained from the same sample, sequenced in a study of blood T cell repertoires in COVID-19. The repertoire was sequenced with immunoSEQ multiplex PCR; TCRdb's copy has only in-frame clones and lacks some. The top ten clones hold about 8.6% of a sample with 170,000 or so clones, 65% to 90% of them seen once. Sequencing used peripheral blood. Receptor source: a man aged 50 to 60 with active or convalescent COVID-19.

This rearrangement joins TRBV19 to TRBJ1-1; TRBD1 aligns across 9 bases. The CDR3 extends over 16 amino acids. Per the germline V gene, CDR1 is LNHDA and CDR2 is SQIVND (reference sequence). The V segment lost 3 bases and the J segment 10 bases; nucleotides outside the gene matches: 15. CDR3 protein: CASSIISGETGGRAFF. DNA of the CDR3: TGTGCCAGTAGTATTATTTCTGGCGAAACAGGGGGCAGAGCTTTCTTT.

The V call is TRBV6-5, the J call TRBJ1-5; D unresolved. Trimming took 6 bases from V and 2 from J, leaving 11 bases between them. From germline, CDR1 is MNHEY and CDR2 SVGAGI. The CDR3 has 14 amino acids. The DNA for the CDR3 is TGTGCCAGCAGGGCCGTTATGGGCAATCAGCCCCAGCATTTT. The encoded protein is CASRAVMGNQPQHF.

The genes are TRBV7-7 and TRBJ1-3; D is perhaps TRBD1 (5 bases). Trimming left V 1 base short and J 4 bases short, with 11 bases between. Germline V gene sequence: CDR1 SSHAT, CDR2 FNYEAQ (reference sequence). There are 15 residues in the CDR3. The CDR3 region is CASSLDGARGNTIYF. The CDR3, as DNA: TGTGCCAGCAGCTTAGATGGGGCGCGGGGAAACACCATATATTTT.

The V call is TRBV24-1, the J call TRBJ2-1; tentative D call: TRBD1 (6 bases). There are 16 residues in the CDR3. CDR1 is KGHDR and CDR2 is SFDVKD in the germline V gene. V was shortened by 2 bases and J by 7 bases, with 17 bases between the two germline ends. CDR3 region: CATSDSGHQKGNEQFF. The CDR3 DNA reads TGTGCCACCAGTGATTCGGGACACCAAAAGGGTAATGAGCAGTTCTTC.

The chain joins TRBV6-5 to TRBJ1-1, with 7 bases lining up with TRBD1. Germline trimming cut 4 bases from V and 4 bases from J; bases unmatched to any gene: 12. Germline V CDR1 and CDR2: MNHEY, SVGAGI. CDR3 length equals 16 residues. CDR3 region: CASSSKTGRGSTEAFF. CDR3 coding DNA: TGTGCCAGCAGTTCAAAGACAGGGCGAGGTTCCACTGAAGCTTTCTTT.

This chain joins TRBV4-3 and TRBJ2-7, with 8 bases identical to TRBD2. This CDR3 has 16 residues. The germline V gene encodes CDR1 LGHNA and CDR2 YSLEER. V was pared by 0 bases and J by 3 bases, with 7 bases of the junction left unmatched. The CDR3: CASSQDAQAGDYEQYF. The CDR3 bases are TGCGCCAGCAGCCAAGATGCACAAGCGGGGGACTACGAGCAGTACTTC.

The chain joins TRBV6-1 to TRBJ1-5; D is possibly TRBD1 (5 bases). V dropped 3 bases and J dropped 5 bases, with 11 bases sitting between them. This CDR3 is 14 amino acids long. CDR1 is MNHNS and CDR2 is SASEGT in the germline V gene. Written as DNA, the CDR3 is TGTGCCAGCAGTGAGTTACAGGATTATCAGCCCCAGCATTTT. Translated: CASSELQDYQPQHF.